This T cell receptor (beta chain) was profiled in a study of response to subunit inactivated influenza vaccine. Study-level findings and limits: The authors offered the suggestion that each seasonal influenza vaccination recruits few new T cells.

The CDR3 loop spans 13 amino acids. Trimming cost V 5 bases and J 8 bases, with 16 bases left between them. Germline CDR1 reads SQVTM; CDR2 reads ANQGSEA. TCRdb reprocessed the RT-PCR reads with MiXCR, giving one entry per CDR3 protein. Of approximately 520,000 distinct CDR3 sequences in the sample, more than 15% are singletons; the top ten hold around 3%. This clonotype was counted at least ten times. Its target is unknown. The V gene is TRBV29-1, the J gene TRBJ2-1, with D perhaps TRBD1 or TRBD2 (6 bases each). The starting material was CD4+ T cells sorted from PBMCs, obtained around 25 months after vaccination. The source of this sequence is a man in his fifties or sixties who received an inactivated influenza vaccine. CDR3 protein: CSVSVLGGDEQFF. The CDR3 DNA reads TGCAGCGTTTCTGTTTTGGGGGGCGATGAGCAGTTCTTC.